This TCR beta chain was observed in a study of T cell responses to AZD1222 COVID-19 vaccine. Sequenced by immunoSEQ multiplex PCR; TCRdb stores in-frame clones only, minus some. The sample yields more than 150,000 clones, around 88% seen once. This sample comprised peripheral blood, obtained on day 0 of AZD1222 vaccination. This clonotype originated in an adult in good health.

The CDR3, as DNA: TGTGCCTGGAGTAAGGGTCTCCTCAACACCGGGGAGCTGTTTTTT. It specifies CAWSKGLLNTGELFF. V and J are TRBV30 and TRBJ2-2; D is unclear. V was shortened by 2 bases and J by 2 bases, with 12 bases between the two germline ends. Germline loops: CDR1 GTSNPN, CDR2 SVGIG (reference sequence). This CDR3 is built from 15 residues.